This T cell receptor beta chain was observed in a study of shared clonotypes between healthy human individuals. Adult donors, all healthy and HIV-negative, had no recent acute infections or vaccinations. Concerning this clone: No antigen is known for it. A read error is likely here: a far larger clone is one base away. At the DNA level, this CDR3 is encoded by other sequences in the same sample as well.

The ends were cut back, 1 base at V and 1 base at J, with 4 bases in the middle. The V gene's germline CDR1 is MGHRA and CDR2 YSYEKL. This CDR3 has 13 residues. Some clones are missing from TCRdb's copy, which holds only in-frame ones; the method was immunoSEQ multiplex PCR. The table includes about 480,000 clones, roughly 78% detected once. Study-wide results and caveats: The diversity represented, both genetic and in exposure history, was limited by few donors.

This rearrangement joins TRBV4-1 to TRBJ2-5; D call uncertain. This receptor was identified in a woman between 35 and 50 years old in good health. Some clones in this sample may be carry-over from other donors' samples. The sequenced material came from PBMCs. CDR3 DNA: TGCGCCAGCAGCCAAGGGCCCCAAGAGACCCAGTACTTC. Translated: CASSQGPQETQYF.